These 26 T cell receptor beta chains came from one sample sequenced in a study of regulatory T cells in long-lasting Graves disease. Researchers made TCR beta libraries by using iRepertoire HTBI primers and running Arm-PCR on CDR3 regions. Each CDR3 protein gets one entry after TCRdb re-called the multiplex PCR reads with MiXCR. The sample shows 250,000 to 300,000 distinct CDR3 sequences, 15% to 20% of them seen only once. Time point: newly diagnosed GD, antithyroid drugs for less than 3 months. The TCR library used RNA extracted from PBMCs. The sample was also reused in another study, on T cells in Graves' hyperthyroidism and ophthalmopathy.

The starting material was peripheral blood mononuclear cells (PBMCs), obtained at new diagnosis, from a patient treated with antithyroid drugs. The receptor set was obtained from a woman in her twenties or thirties with Graves disease.

A note on this clonotype: Since a far larger clone is one base different, this is likely a read error. The V and J genes are TRBV5-1 and TRBJ2-3; no clear D gene. The DNA end lines up better with TRBJ2-1; the J call may be wrong. The germline V gene has CDR1 SGHRS and CDR2 YFSETQ. This CDR3 contains 13 residues. CDR3 DNA sequence: TGCGCCAGCAGCTTCTCTGGTGGCGATGAGCAGTTCTTC. It translates to CASSFSGGDEQFF.

This clonotype was observed many times. The chain uses TRBV7-9 and TRBJ1-2, with D hard to call. CDR1 is SEHNR, CDR2 FQNEAQ, per germline (reference sequence). V was pared by 1 base and J by 0 bases, with 6 bases between. The CDR3 is 14 amino acids. CDR3 sequence reads: CASSLDAANYGYTF. CDR3 nucleotide sequence: TGTGCCAGCAGCTTAGATGCAGCTAACTATGGCTACACCTTC.

This clonotype was detected many times. The rearrangement joins TRBV6-9 to TRBJ1-1; D perhaps matches TRBD1 (6 bases). CDR1 and CDR2 from the germline V gene are MNHGY and SVAAGI. The CDR3 extends over 17 amino acids. V lost 4 bases, J lost 0 bases, and 18 bases lay in between. CDR3 sequence reads: CASSSPEQGWLNTEAFF. DNA for the CDR3: TGTGCCAGCAGTTCACCCGAACAGGGTTGGCTGAACACTGAAGCTTTCTTT.

This clonotype was counted many times. The genes are TRBV3-1 and TRBJ1-1; no clear D gene. CDR3 length: 12 residues. Germline assignment: CDR1 LGHDT and CDR2 YNNKEL (reference sequence). Trimming removed 1 base from V and 11 bases from J, with 11 bases in between. The CDR3 reads CASSQGIGWAFF. In nucleotides, the CDR3 is TGTGCCAGCAGCCAAGGAATAGGGTGGGCTTTCTTT.

This clonotype appeared a few times. The V call is TRBV6-1, the J call TRBJ2-7; perhaps D is TRBD1 or TRBD2 (5 bases each). Germline V CDR1 and CDR2: MNHNS, SASEGT. This CDR3 comprises 17 residues. V was shortened by 7 bases and J by 3 bases, with 25 bases between the two germline ends. For the CDR3, the DNA is TGTGCCAGCACCTTTCGCCATCCGGGACGAATGAGCTACGAGCAGTACTTC. The encoded protein is CASTFRHPGRMSYEQYF.

This clonotype was seen at least ten times. The chain has TRBV20-1 and TRBJ1-2, with 11 nucleotides matching TRBD1. V lost 6 bases to trimming and J lost 6 bases; unmatched junction nucleotides: 12. Per germline, CDR1 DFQATT and CDR2 SNEGSKA (reference sequence). The CDR3 is 15 residues long. The CDR3 region has the DNA TGCAGTGCCGACTTAACCGGACAGGGGGCCAATGGCTACACCTTC. It is translated as CSADLTGQGANGYTF.

The V and J genes are TRBV20-1 and TRBJ1-1; TRBD1 agrees at 11 bases. J was trimmed by 6 bases and V by 5 bases; bases with no gene match: 8. CDR1 is DFQATT, CDR2 SNEGSKA, per germline (reference sequence). The CDR3 consists of 14 residues. The CDR3 bases are TGCAGTGCTGCCGGACAGGGGGCCGAGGCTGAAGCTTTCTTT. This gives the protein CSAAGQGAEAEAFF.

Ten or more counts support this clonotype. This chain connects TRBV19 to TRBJ1-6, with 7 bases lining up with TRBD1. Germline CDR1 LNHDA, CDR2 SQIVND (reference sequence). The ends lost 6 bases at V and 7 bases at J; junction bases unmatched: 9. The CDR3 runs 15 residues. Written as DNA, the CDR3 is TGTGCCAGTAGCCAGAGACAGGGTTGGAATTCACCCCTCCACTTT. It specifies CASSQRQGWNSPLHF.

The chain employs TRBV20-1 and TRBJ1-1; weak D call: TRBD1 (5 bases). V was pared by 2 bases and J by 1 base, with 11 bases between. Germline values: CDR1 DFQATT, CDR2 SNEGSKA (reference sequence). The CDR3 loop spans 14 amino acids. CDR3 sequence: CSARMGPANTEAFF. CDR3 DNA: TGCAGTGCTAGAATGGGACCGGCGAACACTGAAGCTTTCTTT.

As regards this clonotype: At one of its ends the junction is not consistent with the germline gene, which may arise from a read error. V gene TRBV7-9 combines with J gene TRBJ1-4, with D uncertain. The V gene's germline CDR1 is SEHNR and CDR2 FQNEAQ (reference sequence). CDR3 length equals 16 residues. CDR3 coding DNA: TGTGCCAGCAGCTTAGCCCCTGTCCCAACTAATGAAAAACTGTCTTTT. Its translation: CASSLAPVPTNEKLSF.

With regard to this clonotype: This clone may be a read error of a much larger clone one base away. The gene calls are TRBV6-4 and TRBJ2-5, with 7 bases fitting TRBD2. The CDR3 contains 17 residues. Germline V lookup: CDR1 MRHNA, CDR2 SNTAGT. V was pared by 6 bases and J by 2 bases, with 15 bases of the junction left unmatched. CDR3 DNA sequence: TGTGCCAGCAGCGGTGGTAGGAGCGGGGAGATGCAAGAGACCCAGTACTTC. It encodes CASSGGRSGEMQETQYF.

This clonotype was counted only a few times. A much larger clone lies one base from this, so it may be a read error. The chain couples TRBV13 to TRBJ2-7; no clear D. The length of the CDR3 is 12 residues. Deletions cut 4 bases from V and 7 bases from J, with 11 bases between. Germline V gene sequence: CDR1 PRHDT, CDR2 FYEKMQ (reference sequence). CDR3 in DNA: TGTGCCAGCAGCTCCGGTCGCAATGAGCAGTACTTC. It yields the protein CASSSGRNEQYF.

This clonotype has at least ten counts. J is TRBJ1-4 and V is TRBV12-3 or TRBV12-4; weak D call: TRBD1 (6 bases). The CDR3 has 16 residues. Deletions cut 6 bases from V and 0 bases from J, with 14 bases between. CDR3 sequence: CASSKGGVATNEKLFF. DNA for the CDR3: TGTGCCAGCAGCAAGGGGGGAGTTGCAACTAATGAAAAACTGTTTTTT.

As to this clonotype: This likely stems from a read error, as it lies one base from a far larger clone. The CDR3 region has the DNA TGCAGTGCTAGCCGAGTAGCTAGCGGGGGGCATATCCCCTACAATGAGCAGTACTTC. Translating it yields CSASRVASGGHIPYNEQYF. The chain employs TRBV20-1 and TRBJ2-7, with 11 bases identical to TRBD2. CDR1 and CDR2 (germline): DFQATT, SNEGSKA (reference sequence). The V segment lost 3 bases and the J segment 7 bases; nucleotides outside the gene matches: 23. The CDR3 sequence is 19 residues long.

This clonotype was picked up many times. The junction differs from germline at one of its ends, possibly a read error. This chain joins TRBV2 and TRBJ2-2; 11 bases match TRBD2. Germline loops: CDR1 SNHLY, CDR2 FYNNEI. The CDR3 covers 19 residues. As DNA, the CDR3 is TGTGCCGGCAGAGAAGGTTTAGCGGGGGGGCCCGCTTACACCGGGGAGCTGTTTTTT. This encodes CAGREGLAGGPAYTGELFF.

The sample holds one count of this clonotype. The chain links TRBV12-3 or TRBV12-4 to TRBJ2-3; possible D gene TRBD1, 6 bases. This CDR3 is 14 amino acids long. Trimming shortened V by 9 bases and J by 4 bases, and 17 bases separated the two germline ends. The CDR3 sequence: CARRQEDSSDTQYF. In DNA, the CDR3 is TGTGCCAGAAGACAGGAAGACTCATCAGATACGCAGTATTTT.

This clonotype was observed at least ten times. The V gene is TRBV2, the J gene TRBJ1-6; D unclear. From germline, CDR1 is SNHLY and CDR2 FYNNEI. Trimming pared 3 bases from V and 7 bases from J, leaving 13 bases between. This CDR3 has 15 residues. The CDR3 nucleotides are TGTGCCAGCAGTGATTCGCCAGGCGGGAATTCACCCCTCCACTTT. Translation: CASSDSPGGNSPLHF.

In its sample, this clonotype was seen a few times. The chain recombines TRBV5-1 with TRBJ2-1; tentatively, D is TRBD2 (5 bases). CDR3 length: 16 residues. The V end lost 3 bases, the J end lost 4 bases, and 17 bases lay between the germline ends. CDR1 SGHRS and CDR2 YFSETQ come from the germline V gene. CDR3 in amino acids: CASSSGTQSLYNEQFF. CDR3 in DNA: TGCGCCAGCAGCTCGGGAACACAGTCTTTATACAATGAGCAGTTCTTC.

V and J are TRBV20-1 and TRBJ2-3, with D possibly TRBD2 on 7 matching bases. CDR1 DFQATT and CDR2 SNEGSKA come from the germline V gene (reference sequence). Trimming pared 0 bases from V and 2 bases from J, leaving 15 bases between. The CDR3 sequence is 16 residues long. The CDR3 sequence is CSARDLGGPLTDTQYF. The CDR3 region has the DNA TGCAGTGCTAGAGATCTGGGGGGGCCCCTCACAGATACGCAGTATTTT.

This clonotype has at least ten counts. This chain uses TRBV20-1 with TRBJ2-7; tentatively, D is TRBD1 (6 bases). V lost 5 bases and J lost 2, with 7 bases in between. The V gene's germline CDR1 is DFQATT and CDR2 SNEGSKA (reference sequence). The length of the CDR3 is 11 residues. Here the CDR3 reads CSAGDTYEQYF. CDR3 bases: TGCAGTGCTGGGGACACCTACGAGCAGTACTTC.

A word on this clonotype: It is likely a read error: a sequence one base away is far more abundant. This chain uses TRBV20-1 with TRBJ2-5; 8 positions match TRBD1. The J call may be in error: the DNA end matches TRBJ2-7 better. From germline, CDR1 is DFQATT and CDR2 SNEGSKA (reference sequence). The CDR3 extends over 14 amino acids. The CDR3 sequence is CSAVTTGGSYEQYF. DNA for the CDR3: TGCAGTGCTGTCACTACAGGGGGTAGCTACGAGCAGTACTTC.

This clonotype was counted a few times. At one boundary the junction diverges from the germline segment, which might be a read error. The rearrangement joins TRBV5-5 to TRBJ1-2; 9 nucleotides align to TRBD1. Per germline, CDR1 SGHKS and CDR2 YYEKEE (reference sequence). This CDR3 is 14 amino acids long. The CDR3 DNA is TGCGCCAGCAGCCGAGAAGGGACAGGGCCGGGCTACACCTTC. Its protein is CASSREGTGPGYTF.

V and J are TRBV2 and TRBJ2-7; D tentatively reads TRBD1 or TRBD2 (5 bases each). From germline, CDR1 is SNHLY and CDR2 FYNNEI. Trimming cost V 4 bases and J 8 bases, with 9 bases left between them. The CDR3 extends over 11 amino acids. CDR3 amino acids: CASSAQGQQYF. The CDR3 nucleotides read TGTGCCAGCAGTGCCCAGGGACAGCAGTACTTC.

This clonotype was detected a few times. The chain uses TRBV19 and TRBJ1-1; D unresolved. Trimming shortened V by 4 bases and J by 1 base, and 7 bases separated the two germline ends. Per germline, CDR1 LNHDA and CDR2 SQIVND (reference sequence). The CDR3 has 13 amino acids. The CDR3 is CASSKIANTEAFF. In DNA form, the CDR3 reads TGTGCCAGTAGTAAAATAGCGAACACTGAAGCTTTCTTT.

This clonotype occurred once. A clone one base away is much larger, so this may be a read error. V usage is TRBV19 and J usage is TRBJ2-1; 10 bases fit TRBD2. Germline assignment: CDR1 LNHDA and CDR2 SQIVND (reference sequence). The CDR3 runs to 15 residues. CDR3 bases: TGTGCCAGTAGGTTAAGCGGGGGGGAATACAATGGGCAGTTCTTC. Translation gives CASRLSGGEYNGQFF.

This clonotype came up a few times. It is unclear where the CDR3 begins or ends on the DNA, so no DNA is shown, and the CDR3 is as TCRdb lists it. This chain joins TRBV3-1 and TRBJ1-1; whether TRBD1, the table's D call, matches the DNA was not checked. Termini included, the CDR3 measures 14 amino acids. Germline values: CDR1 LGHDT, CDR2 YNNKEL (reference sequence). CDR3 in amino acids: CASSVGQGTDEALF.